This passage covers 11 T cell receptor beta chains from one sample sequenced in a study of cytomegalovirus exposure and HLA in healthy donors. The method was immunoSEQ multiplex PCR; TCRdb's version includes in-frame clones alone and lacks a portion of them. The sample includes over 150,000 clones, around nine tenths of them seen just once. The sample was PBMCs. The receptors derive from a woman aged 18-30 years in good health and CMV-seropositive.

This chain connects TRBV5-6 to TRBJ1-4; maybe TRBD1 (5 bases). This CDR3 has 16 residues. CDR1 is SGHDT and CDR2 is YYEEEE in the germline V gene. The V and J ends lost 0 bases and 3 bases respectively, with 12 bases between them. CDR3 coding DNA: TGTGCCAGCAGCTTGGAAGGGAAGGGGTCTAATGAAAAACTGTTTTTT. It codes for CASSLEGKGSNEKLFF.

This clone was seen only once. This chain connects TRBV5-4 to TRBJ2-1, with 7 bases identical to TRBD2. V was pared by 0 bases and J by 1 base, with 7 bases of the junction left unmatched. Germline V lookup: CDR1 SGHNT, CDR2 YYREEE (reference sequence). The CDR3 is 17 amino acids. The CDR3 region has the DNA TGTGCCAGCAGCTTGGAGCCACTAGCGCTTTCCTACAATGAGCAGTTCTTC. It is translated as CASSLEPLALSYNEQFF.

This clone was detected only once. This sequence joins TRBV7-6 and TRBJ2-5; weak D call: TRBD1 (5 bases). Trimming stripped 5 bases from V and 4 bases from J, with 20 bases between. The CDR3 runs to 16 residues. Germline loops: CDR1 SGHVS, CDR2 FNYEAQ. The CDR3 nucleotides read TGTGCCAGCAGCGCCCGCCCGACGCAAAGGGGAGAGACCCAGTACTTC. This codes for CASSARPTQRGETQYF.

The chain employs TRBV4-1 and TRBJ2-7; D unclear. The CDR3 spans 14 residues. V was clipped by 0 bases and J by 9 bases, with 15 bases between them. CDR1 is MGHRA, CDR2 YSYEKL, per germline. The CDR3 loop reads CASSQDRVSRRQYF. CDR3 DNA: TGCGCCAGCAGCCAAGATCGGGTCTCGAGGAGGCAGTACTTC.

The V call is TRBV5-4, the J call TRBJ2-3; TRBD2 agrees at 7 bases. CDR1 is SGHNT, CDR2 YYREEE, per germline (reference sequence). There are 15 residues in the CDR3. Unmatched junction bases numbered 8, after V lost 2 bases and J lost 5 bases. CDR3 in amino acids: CASSLRRESLDTQYF. CDR3 DNA sequence: TGTGCCAGCAGCTTACGGCGGGAGAGTCTAGATACGCAGTATTTT.

The chain uses TRBV7-2 and TRBJ2-2; no clear D. Germline V lookup: CDR1 SGHTA, CDR2 FQGNSA. Deletions cut 1 base from V and 2 bases from J, with 8 bases between. CDR3 size: 15 residues. The CDR3 coding sequence is TGTGCCAGCAGCTTAGACGGTAGCAACACCGGGGAGCTGTTTTTT. Amino acids: CASSLDGSNTGELFF.

The chain recombines TRBV18 with TRBJ1-4; 7 nucleotides agree with TRBD1. CDR1 is KGHSH, CDR2 LQKENI, per germline. V was clipped by 2 bases and J by 5 bases; unmatched bases: 11. The CDR3 has 17 residues. DNA of the CDR3: TGTGCCAGCTCACCATCCACTTGGACAGGCCCAAATGAAAAACTGTTTTTT. This encodes CASSPSTWTGPNEKLFF.

This chain joins TRBV5-1 and TRBJ2-2; no definite D call. The CDR3 extends over 15 amino acids. Trimming cost V 5 bases and J 6 bases, with 17 bases left between them. Germline assignment: CDR1 SGHRS and CDR2 YFSETQ. The CDR3 loop reads CASRGRSLDAGELFF. The CDR3 DNA reads as TGCGCCAGCAGAGGAAGGAGCCTCGACGCCGGGGAGCTGTTTTTT.

The chain couples TRBV19 to TRBJ1-2; 7 nucleotides line up with TRBD1. This CDR3 region has 13 residues. Germline-derived CDR1 and CDR2 are LNHDA and SQIVND (reference sequence). J gave up 2 bases and V 8 bases, and 5 bases lay outside the gene matches. The CDR3 sequence: CASDEGANYGYTF. CDR3 bases: TGTGCCAGTGACGAGGGGGCGAACTATGGCTACACCTTC. The full variable domain, with the rest looked up from reference TRBV19 and TRBJ1-2, is DGGITQSPKYLFRKEGQNVTLSCEQNLNHDAMYWYRQDPGQGLRLIYYSQIVNDFQKGDIAEGYSVSREKKESFPLTVTSAQKNPTAFYLCASDEGANYGYTFGSGTRLTVV.

This clone was observed a single time. V and J are TRBV7-9 and TRBJ1-5, with D possibly matching TRBD1 (5 bases). Looked up from germline, CDR1 is SEHNR and CDR2 is FQNEAQ (reference sequence). This CDR3 spans 13 amino acids. Trimming cost V 2 bases and J 6 bases, with 8 bases left between them. The CDR3, as DNA: TGTGCCAGCAGCTTAAATAGGGGTCAGCCCCAGCATTTT. Amino acid sequence: CASSLNRGQPQHF. Filled out from reference TRBV7-9 and TRBJ1-5, the complete variable domain reads DTGVSQNPRHKITKRGQNVTFRCDPISEHNRLYWYRQTLGQGPEFLTYFQNEAQLEKSRLLSDRFSAERPKGSFSTLEIQRTEQGDSAMYLCASSLNRGQPQHFGDGTRLSIL.

The J gene is TRBJ2-3, the V gene TRBV7-3; 10 bases match TRBD2. This CDR3 comprises 15 residues. The V gene's germline CDR1 is SGHTA and CDR2 FQGTGA. With 0 bases clipped from V and 8 bases from J, the junction kept 5 bases outside the gene matches. The CDR3 DNA follows: TGTGCCAGCAGCTTAACGTCGCTAGCGGGAGCTACGCAGTATTTT. It is translated as CASSLTSLAGATQYF.